The 15 T cell receptor beta chains given below trace back to one sample, sequenced in a study of post-analysis software for immune sequencing data. Study conclusions and caveats: With TRBV5-6, TRBV5-1 and TRBV20-1 included, several TRBV segments were more frequent in patients than in controls.

TCR beta libraries were prepared from cDNA with unique molecular identifiers. TCRdb reanalysed the PCR reads using MiXCR and keeps one entry per CDR3 protein. The sample includes about 820,000 distinct CDR3 sequences, 53% of them seen just once. Their antigens are not known. Sequencing used blood. Every receptor here comes from a girl under 18 with multiple sclerosis.

The chain has TRBV5-1 and TRBJ2-3; 10 nucleotides align to TRBD2. Germline V CDR1 and CDR2: SGHRS, YFSETQ. J lost 4 bases, V lost 0 bases, and 8 bases had no gene match. CDR3 length equals 17 residues. The chain's CDR3 is CASSLASAGGPPDTQYF. The DNA for the CDR3 is TGCGCCAGCAGCTTGGCCTCAGCGGGAGGGCCGCCAGATACGCAGTATTTT. Variable domain in full (rest from reference TRBV5-1 and TRBJ2-3): KAGVTQTPRYLIKTRGQQVTLSCSPISGHRSVSWYQQTPGQGLQFLFEYFSETQRNKGNFPGRFSGRQFSNSRSEMNVSTLELGDSALYLCASSLASAGGPPDTQYFGPGTRLTVL.

V and J are TRBV20-1 and TRBJ2-7; the D gene is possibly TRBD2 (6 bases). This CDR3 has 15 residues. With 6 bases removed from V and 2 bases from J, the gap between germline ends came to 20 bases. The germline CDR1 and CDR2 sequences are DFQATT and SNEGSKA (reference sequence). The CDR3 loop is CSAPGVGGPTYEQYF. Written as DNA, the CDR3 is TGCAGTGCCCCGGGGGTGGGAGGCCCTACCTACGAGCAGTACTTC.

This sequence joins TRBV6-5 and TRBJ1-2; no firm D call. The CDR3 contains 15 residues. CDR1 MNHEY and CDR2 SVGAGI come from the germline V gene. The germline V and J ends were trimmed by 0 bases and 1 base, with 9 bases remaining between them. The chain's CDR3 is CASSYSAGNNYGYTF. The CDR3 DNA is TGTGCCAGCAGTTACTCGGCCGGAAATAACTATGGCTACACCTTC.

The V gene is TRBV5-6, the J gene TRBJ2-1; 9 positions match TRBD1. The CDR3 covers 15 residues. V lost 4 bases and J lost 4; bases outside the gene matches: 6. Germline CDR1 and CDR2: SGHDT and YYEEEE. The DNA for the CDR3 is TGTGCCAGCAGCCCGGAGGGACAGGGTTACAATGAGCAGTTCTTC. Residues: CASSPEGQGYNEQFF.

This chain links TRBV5-1 with TRBJ1-5; D not resolved. Per the germline V gene, CDR1 is SGHRS and CDR2 is YFSETQ. CDR3 length: 13 residues. Trimming took off 5 bases at V and 3 bases at J, with 9 bases between the two ends. The CDR3 nucleotides read TGCGCCAGCAGAGAGACTCTCAATCAGCCCCAGCATTTT. The encoded protein is CASRETLNQPQHF.

The J gene is TRBJ2-1, the V gene TRBV5-6; 7 positions agree with TRBD1. J gave up 6 bases and V 3 bases, and 9 bases lay outside the gene matches. The CDR3 is 15 residues long. CDR1 is SGHDT and CDR2 is YYEEEE in the germline V gene. The CDR3 reads CASSSTGVGGNEQFF. As DNA, the CDR3 is TGTGCCAGCAGCTCCACAGGGGTTGGGGGCAATGAGCAGTTCTTC.

V usage is TRBV15 and J usage is TRBJ2-1, with D possibly being TRBD1 or TRBD2 (6 bases each). There are 14 residues in the CDR3. Germline V gives CDR1 LNHNV, CDR2 YYDKDF (reference sequence). V was cut by 0 bases and J by 8 bases, with 11 bases left in between. CDR3: CATSREGGRDEQFF. CDR3 nucleotide sequence: TGTGCCACCAGCAGAGAGGGGGGCCGCGATGAGCAGTTCTTC.

This clonotype was counted between two and nine times. The V and J genes are TRBV10-3 and TRBJ1-2; possibly TRBD1 for D (5 bases). CDR1 and CDR2 (germline): ENHRY, SYGVKD. The CDR3 has 13 residues. Trimming cost V 0 bases and J 3 bases, with 5 bases left between them. CDR3 sequence reads: CAISESGDYGYTF. The CDR3 DNA is TGTGCCATCAGTGAGTCGGGGGACTATGGCTACACCTTC.

The gene calls are TRBV5-1 and TRBJ2-1, with D perhaps TRBD2 (5 bases). The CDR3 length is 16 residues. CDR1 is SGHRS, CDR2 YFSETQ, per germline. V lost 0 bases to trimming and J lost 1 base, with 11 bases between them. CDR3: CASSLEVAPSYNEQFF. CDR3 coding DNA: TGCGCCAGCAGCTTGGAGGTAGCGCCATCCTACAATGAGCAGTTCTTC.

Points on this clonotype: A read error is likely, as this CDR3 ends without the conserved phenylalanine or tryptophan. The rearrangement joins TRBV7-3 to TRBJ2-1, with D perhaps matching TRBD2 (5 bases). This CDR3 has 15 residues. Germline assignment: CDR1 SGHTA and CDR2 FQGTGA. V lost 5 bases and J lost 4, with 15 bases in between. The CDR3 here is CASSQEGLPYNEQFL. The DNA of the CDR3 is TGTGCCAGCAGCCAAGAGGGCCTCCCTTACAATGAGCAGTTCCTT.

The CDR3 DNA is TGTGCCAGCAGTCCCCGCCGAGGGGAGCAGTACTTC. This sequence encodes CASSPRRGEQYF. The chain is built from TRBV12-3 or TRBV12-4 and TRBJ2-4; D tentatively reads TRBD1 or TRBD2 (5 bases each). V lost 5 bases and J 13 bases, leaving 15 bases between the germline ends. CDR3 length: 12 residues.

This clonotype occurred once. V and J are TRBV5-1 and TRBJ1-4; 9 bases match TRBD1. The germline gives CDR1 SGHRS, CDR2 YFSETQ. The CDR3 spans 16 residues. V was pared by 2 bases and J by 5 bases, with 7 bases of the junction left unmatched. CDR3 in amino acids: CASSLRTGALNEKLFF. CDR3 DNA: TGCGCCAGCAGCTTACGGACAGGGGCCCTCAATGAAAAACTGTTTTTT.

The rearrangement links TRBV15 to TRBJ2-7; D uncertain. Trimming left V 0 bases short and J 1 base short, with 7 bases between. This CDR3 is built from 14 residues. CDR1 is LNHNV, CDR2 YYDKDF, per germline (reference sequence). This CDR3 reads CATSRDLASYEQYF. CDR3 DNA: TGTGCCACCAGCAGAGATCTGGCTTCCTACGAGCAGTACTTC.

This clonotype showed up just a few times. The chain joins TRBV27 to TRBJ2-5; tentatively, D is TRBD1 or TRBD2 (5 bases each). The CDR3 is made up of 13 amino acids. V was cut by 4 bases and J by 13 bases, with 19 bases left in between. The germline V gene has CDR1 MNHEY and CDR2 SMNVEV (reference sequence). This chain's CDR3 is CASSYARDLLRYF. The CDR3 coding sequence is TGTGCCAGCAGTTACGCCAGGGACCTCCTGCGGTACTTC.

CDR3 residues: CSAHQGGQEKLFF. The CDR3 region has the DNA TGCAGTGCACATCAGGGAGGACAAGAAAAACTGTTTTTT. V and J are TRBV20-1 and TRBJ1-4, with D perhaps matching TRBD1 (5 bases). The CDR3 sequence is 13 residues long. V was cut by 6 bases and J by 8 bases, with 16 bases left in between. Germline V CDR1 and CDR2: DFQATT, SNEGSKA (reference sequence).